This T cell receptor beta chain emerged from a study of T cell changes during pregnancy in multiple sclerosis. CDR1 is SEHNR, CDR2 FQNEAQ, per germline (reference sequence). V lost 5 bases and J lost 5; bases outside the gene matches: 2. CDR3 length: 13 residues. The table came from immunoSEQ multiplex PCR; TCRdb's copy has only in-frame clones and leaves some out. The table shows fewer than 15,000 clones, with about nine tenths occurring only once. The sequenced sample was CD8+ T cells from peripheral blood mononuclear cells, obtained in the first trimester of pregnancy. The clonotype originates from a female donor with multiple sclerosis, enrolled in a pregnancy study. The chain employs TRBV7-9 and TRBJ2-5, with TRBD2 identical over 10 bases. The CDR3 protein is CASSLTSGETQYF. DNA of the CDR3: TGTGCCAGCAGCCTGACTAGCGGGGAGACCCAGTACTTC.